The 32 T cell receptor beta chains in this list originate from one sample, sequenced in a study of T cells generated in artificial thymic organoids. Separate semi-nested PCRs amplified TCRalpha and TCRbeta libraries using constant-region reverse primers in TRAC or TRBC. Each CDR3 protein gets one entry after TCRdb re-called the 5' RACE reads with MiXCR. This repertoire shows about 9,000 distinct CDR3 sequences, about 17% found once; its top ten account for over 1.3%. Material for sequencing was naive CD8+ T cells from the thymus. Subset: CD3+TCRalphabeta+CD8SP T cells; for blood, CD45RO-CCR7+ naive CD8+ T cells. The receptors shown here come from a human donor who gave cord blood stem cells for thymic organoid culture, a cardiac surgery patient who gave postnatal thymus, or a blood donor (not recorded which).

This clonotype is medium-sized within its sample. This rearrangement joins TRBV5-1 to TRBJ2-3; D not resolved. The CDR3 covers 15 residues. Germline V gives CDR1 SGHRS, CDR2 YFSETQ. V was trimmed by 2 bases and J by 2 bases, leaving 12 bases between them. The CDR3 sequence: CASSFDGAFTDTQYF. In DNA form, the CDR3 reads TGCGCCAGCAGCTTCGATGGAGCATTCACAGATACGCAGTATTTT.

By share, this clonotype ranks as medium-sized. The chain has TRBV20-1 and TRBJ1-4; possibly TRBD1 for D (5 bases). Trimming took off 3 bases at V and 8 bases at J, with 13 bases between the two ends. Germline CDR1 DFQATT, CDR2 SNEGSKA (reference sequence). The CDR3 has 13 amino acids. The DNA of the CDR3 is TGCAGTGCTAGGGCGGGGCTAAAGGAAAAACTGTTTTTT. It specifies CSARAGLKEKLFF.

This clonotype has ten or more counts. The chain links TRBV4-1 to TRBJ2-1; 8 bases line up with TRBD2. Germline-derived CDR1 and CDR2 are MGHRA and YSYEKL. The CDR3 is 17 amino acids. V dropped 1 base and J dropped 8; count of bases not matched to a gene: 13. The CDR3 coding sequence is TGCGCCAGCAGCCAAGCTTCATTCGGGCTAGCGGGCGATGAGCAGTTCTTC. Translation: CASSQASFGLAGDEQFF.

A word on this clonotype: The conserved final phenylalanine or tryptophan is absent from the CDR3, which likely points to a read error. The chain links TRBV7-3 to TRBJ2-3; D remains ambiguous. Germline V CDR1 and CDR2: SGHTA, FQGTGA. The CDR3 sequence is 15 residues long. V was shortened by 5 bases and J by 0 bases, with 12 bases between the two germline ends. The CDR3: CASSVEVSSTDTQYL. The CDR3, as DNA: TGTGCCAGCAGCGTAGAGGTGTCTAGCACAGATACGCAGTATCTT.

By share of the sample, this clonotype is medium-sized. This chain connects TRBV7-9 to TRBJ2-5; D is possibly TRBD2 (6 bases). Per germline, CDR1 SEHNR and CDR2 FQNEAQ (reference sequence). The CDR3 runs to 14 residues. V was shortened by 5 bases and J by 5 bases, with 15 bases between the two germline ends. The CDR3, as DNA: TGTGCCAGCAGCGTGGGACTTCGCGAGGAGACCCAGTACTTC. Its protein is CASSVGLREETQYF.

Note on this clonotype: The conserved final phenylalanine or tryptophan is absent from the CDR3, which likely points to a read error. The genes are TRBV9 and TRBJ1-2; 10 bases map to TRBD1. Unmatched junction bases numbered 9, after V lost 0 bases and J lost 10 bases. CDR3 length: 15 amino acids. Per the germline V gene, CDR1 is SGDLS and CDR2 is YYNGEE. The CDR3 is CASSVVPGQGFDYTL. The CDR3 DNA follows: TGTGCCAGCAGCGTAGTACCGGGACAGGGGTTTGACTACACCCTC.

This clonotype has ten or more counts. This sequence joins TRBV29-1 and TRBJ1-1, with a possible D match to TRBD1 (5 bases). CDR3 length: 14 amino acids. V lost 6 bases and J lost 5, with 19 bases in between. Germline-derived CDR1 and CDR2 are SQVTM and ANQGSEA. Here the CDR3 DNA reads TGCAGCGTCACGACAGCCATATTGATAACTGAAGCTTTCTTT. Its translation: CSVTTAILITEAFF.

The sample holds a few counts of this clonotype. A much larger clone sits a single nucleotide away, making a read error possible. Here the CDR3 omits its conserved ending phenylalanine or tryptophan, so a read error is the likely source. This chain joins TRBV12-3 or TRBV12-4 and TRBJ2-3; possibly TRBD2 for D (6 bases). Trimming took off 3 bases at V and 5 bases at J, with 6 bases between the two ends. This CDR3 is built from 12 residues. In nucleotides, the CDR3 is TGTGCCAGCAGTTTCGGGAGAGATACGCAGTATTAT. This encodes CASSFGRDTQYY.

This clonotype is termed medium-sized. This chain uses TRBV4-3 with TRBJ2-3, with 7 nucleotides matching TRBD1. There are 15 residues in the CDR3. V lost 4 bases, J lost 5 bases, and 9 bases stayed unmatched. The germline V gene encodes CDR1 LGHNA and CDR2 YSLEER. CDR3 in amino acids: CASSPQPTGVDTQYF. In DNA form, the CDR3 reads TGCGCCAGCAGCCCCCAGCCTACAGGGGTAGATACGCAGTATTTT.

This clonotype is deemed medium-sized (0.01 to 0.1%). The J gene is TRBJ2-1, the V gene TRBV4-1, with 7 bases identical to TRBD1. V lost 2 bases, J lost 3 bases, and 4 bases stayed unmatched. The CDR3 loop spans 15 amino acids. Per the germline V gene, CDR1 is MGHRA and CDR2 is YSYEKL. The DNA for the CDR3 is TGCGCCAGCAGCCAATTAGGGGGCGACTACAATGAGCAGTTCTTC. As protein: CASSQLGGDYNEQFF.

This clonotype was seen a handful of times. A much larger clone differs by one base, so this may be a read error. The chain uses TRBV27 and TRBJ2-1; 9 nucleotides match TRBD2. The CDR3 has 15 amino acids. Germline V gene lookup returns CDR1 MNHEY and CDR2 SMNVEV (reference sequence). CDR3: CVSSLGLAGINEQFF. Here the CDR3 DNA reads TGTGTCAGCAGTTTAGGGCTAGCGGGGATAAATGAGCAGTTCTTC.

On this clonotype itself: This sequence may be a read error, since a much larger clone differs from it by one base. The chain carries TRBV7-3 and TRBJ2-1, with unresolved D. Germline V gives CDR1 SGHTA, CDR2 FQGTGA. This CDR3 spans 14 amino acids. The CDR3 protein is CANSPSGSYNEQFF. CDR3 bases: TGTGCCAACAGCCCCAGTGGGTCCTACAATGAGCAGTTCTTC.

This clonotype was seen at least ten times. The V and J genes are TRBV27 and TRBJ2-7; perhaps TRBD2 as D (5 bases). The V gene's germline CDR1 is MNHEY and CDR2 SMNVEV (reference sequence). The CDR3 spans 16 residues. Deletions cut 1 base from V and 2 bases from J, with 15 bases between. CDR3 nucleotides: TGTGCCAGCAGTTTATTTATGGGAGAGAAGGCCTACGAGCAGTACTTC. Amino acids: CASSLFMGEKAYEQYF.

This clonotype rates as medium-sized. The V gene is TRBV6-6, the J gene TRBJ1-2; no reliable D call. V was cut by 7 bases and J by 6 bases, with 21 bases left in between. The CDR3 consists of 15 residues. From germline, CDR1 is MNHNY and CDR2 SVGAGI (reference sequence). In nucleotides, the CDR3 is TGTGCCAGCAACAAATACGGGTCGGAGTTTGATGGCTACACCTTC. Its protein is CASNKYGSEFDGYTF.

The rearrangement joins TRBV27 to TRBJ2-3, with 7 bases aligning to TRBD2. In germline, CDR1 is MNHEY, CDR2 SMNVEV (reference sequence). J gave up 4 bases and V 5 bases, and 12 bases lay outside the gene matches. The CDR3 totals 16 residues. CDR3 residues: CASSLIAAGAADTQYF. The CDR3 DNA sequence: TGTGCCAGCAGTCTGATTGCGGCGGGAGCAGCAGATACGCAGTATTTT.

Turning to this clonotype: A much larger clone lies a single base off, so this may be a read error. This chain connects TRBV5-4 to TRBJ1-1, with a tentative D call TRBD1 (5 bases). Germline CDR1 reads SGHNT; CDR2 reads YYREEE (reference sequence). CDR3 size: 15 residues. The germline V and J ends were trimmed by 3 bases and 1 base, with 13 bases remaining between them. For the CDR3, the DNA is TGTGCCAGCAGCTCCCGGGACGGATCGAACACTGAAGCTTTCTTT. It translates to CASSSRDGSNTEAFF.

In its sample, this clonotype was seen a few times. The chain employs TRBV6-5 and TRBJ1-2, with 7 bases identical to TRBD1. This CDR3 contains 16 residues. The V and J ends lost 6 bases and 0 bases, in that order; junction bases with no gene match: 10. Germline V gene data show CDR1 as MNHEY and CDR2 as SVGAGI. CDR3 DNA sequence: TGTGCCAGCAGCTCCGATACAGGGGTAGCTAACTATGGCTACACCTTC. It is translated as CASSSDTGVANYGYTF.

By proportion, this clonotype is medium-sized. The CDR3 protein is CSVERRGDPNEKLFF. CDR3 nucleotides: TGCAGCGTTGAACGGCGGGGGGATCCTAATGAAAAACTGTTTTTT. The chain is built from TRBV29-1 and TRBJ1-4; a weak D match, TRBD1 (5 bases). This CDR3 comprises 15 residues. Germline CDR1 reads SQVTM; CDR2 reads ANQGSEA. The V end was cut by 2 bases, the J end by 3 bases, with 13 bases between.

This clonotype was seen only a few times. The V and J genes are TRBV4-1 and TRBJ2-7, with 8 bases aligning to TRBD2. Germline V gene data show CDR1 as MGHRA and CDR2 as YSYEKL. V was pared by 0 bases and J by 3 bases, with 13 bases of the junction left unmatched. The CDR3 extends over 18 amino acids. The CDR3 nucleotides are TGCGCCAGCAGCCAAGAGATAGCGGGGCACATGGGTGTCTACGAGCAGTACTTC. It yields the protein CASSQEIAGHMGVYEQYF.

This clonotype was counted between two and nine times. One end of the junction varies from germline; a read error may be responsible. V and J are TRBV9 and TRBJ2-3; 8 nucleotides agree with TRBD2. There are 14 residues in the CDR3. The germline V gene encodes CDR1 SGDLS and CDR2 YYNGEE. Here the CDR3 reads CASSRAGVTDTRYF. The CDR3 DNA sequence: TGTGCCAGCAGTAGAGCGGGAGTGACAGATACGCGGTATTTC.

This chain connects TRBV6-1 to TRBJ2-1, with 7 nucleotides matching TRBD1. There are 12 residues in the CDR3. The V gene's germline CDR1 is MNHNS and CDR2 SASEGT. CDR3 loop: CALDRIYNEQFF. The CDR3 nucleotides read TGTGCTTTGGACAGGATTTACAATGAGCAGTTCTTC.

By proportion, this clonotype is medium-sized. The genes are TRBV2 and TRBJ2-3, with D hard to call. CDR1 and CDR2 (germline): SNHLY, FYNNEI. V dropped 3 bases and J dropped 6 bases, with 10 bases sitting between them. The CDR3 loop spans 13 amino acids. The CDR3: CASSDNPVDTQYF. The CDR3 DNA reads TGTGCCAGCAGTGATAACCCCGTGGATACGCAGTATTTT.

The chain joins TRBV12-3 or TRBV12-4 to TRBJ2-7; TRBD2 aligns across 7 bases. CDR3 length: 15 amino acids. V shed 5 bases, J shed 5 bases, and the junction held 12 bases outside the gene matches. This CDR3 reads CASSTDKSGANEQYF. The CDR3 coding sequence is TGTGCCAGCAGTACAGATAAAAGCGGGGCCAACGAGCAGTACTTC.

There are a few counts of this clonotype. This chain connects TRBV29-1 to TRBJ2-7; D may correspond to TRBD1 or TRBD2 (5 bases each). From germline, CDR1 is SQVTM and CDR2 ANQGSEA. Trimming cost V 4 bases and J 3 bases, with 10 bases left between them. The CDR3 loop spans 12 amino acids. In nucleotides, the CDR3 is TGCAGCGTTGTCAGGGAGAACTACGAGCAGTACTTC. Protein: CSVVRENYEQYF.

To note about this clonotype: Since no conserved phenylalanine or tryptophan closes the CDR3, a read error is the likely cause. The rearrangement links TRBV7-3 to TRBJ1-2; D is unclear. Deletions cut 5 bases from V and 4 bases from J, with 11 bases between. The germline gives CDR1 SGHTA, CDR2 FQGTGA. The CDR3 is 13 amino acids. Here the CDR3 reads CASSPGQSYGYTS. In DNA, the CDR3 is TGTGCCAGCAGCCCGGGTCAGTCCTATGGCTACACCTCC.

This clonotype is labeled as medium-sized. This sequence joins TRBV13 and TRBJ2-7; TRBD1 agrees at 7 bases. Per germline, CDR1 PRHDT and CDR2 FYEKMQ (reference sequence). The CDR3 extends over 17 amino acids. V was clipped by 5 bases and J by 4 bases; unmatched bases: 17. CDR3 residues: CASSPQDRGGDGYEQYF. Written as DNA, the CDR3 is TGTGCCAGCAGCCCTCAAGATAGAGGGGGCGATGGGTACGAGCAGTACTTC.

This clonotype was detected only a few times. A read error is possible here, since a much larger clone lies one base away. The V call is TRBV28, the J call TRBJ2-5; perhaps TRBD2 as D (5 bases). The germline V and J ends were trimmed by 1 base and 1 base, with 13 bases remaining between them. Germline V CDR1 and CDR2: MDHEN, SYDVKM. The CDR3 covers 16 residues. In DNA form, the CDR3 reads TGTGCCAGCAGTTTATTGACTAATTGGTGCCAAGAGACCCAGTACTTC. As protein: CASSLLTNWCQETQYF. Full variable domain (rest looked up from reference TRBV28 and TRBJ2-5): DVKVTQSSRYLVKRTGEKVFLECVQDMDHENMFWYRQDPGLGLRLIYFSYDVKMKEKGDIPEGYSVSREKKERFSLILESASTNQTSMYLCASSLLTNWCQETQYFGPGTRLLVL.

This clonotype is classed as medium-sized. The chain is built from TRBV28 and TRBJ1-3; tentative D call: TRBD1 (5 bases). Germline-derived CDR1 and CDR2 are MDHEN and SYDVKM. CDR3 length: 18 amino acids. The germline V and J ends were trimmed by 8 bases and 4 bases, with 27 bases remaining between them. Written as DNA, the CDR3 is TGTGCCAGCCGGGGGAGGGTGTGGTCCGAAGCACTAGGAAACACCATATATTTT. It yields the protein CASRGRVWSEALGNTIYF.

Here the CDR3 DNA reads TGTGCCAGCAGCCAAAGACTCCTATCAGATACGCAGTATTTT. It translates to CASSQRLLSDTQYF. The chain joins TRBV4-2 to TRBJ2-3; D is unresolved. This CDR3 spans 14 amino acids. V was shortened by 2 bases and J by 4 bases, with 10 bases between the two germline ends. Per germline, CDR1 LGHNA and CDR2 YNFKEQ.

Here the CDR3 reads CGTAGYNSPLHF. The CDR3 nucleotides read TGTGGGACGGCTGGTTACAATTCACCCCTCCACTTT. V usage is TRBV27 and J usage is TRBJ1-6; D remains ambiguous. Per the germline V gene, CDR1 is MNHEY and CDR2 is SMNVEV (reference sequence). This CDR3 is 12 amino acids long.

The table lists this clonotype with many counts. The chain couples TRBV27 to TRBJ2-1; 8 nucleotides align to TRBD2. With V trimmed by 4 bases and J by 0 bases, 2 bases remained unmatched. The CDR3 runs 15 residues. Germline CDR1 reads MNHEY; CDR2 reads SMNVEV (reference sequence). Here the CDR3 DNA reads TGTGCCAGCAGTTCCAGCGGGAGCTCCTACAATGAGCAGTTCTTC. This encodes CASSSSGSSYNEQFF.

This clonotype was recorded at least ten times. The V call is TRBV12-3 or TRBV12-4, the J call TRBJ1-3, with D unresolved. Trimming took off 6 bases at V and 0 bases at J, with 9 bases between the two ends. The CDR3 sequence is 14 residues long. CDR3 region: CASRFSNSGNTIYF. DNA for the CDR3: TGTGCCAGCAGGTTCTCGAACTCTGGAAACACCATATATTTT.